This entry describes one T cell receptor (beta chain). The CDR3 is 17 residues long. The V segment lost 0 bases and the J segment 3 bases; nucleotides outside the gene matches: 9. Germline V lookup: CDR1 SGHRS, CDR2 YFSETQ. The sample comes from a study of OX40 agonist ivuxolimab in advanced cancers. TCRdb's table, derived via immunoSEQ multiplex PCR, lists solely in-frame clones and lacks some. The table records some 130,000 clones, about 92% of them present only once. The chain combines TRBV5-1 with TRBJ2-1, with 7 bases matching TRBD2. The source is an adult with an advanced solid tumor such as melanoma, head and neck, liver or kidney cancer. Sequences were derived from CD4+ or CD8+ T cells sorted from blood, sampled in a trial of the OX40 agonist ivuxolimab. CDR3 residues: CASSLAGTAGVYNEQFF. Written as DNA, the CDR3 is TGCGCCAGCAGCTTGGCTGGCACGGCGGGGGTCTACAATGAGCAGTTCTTC.